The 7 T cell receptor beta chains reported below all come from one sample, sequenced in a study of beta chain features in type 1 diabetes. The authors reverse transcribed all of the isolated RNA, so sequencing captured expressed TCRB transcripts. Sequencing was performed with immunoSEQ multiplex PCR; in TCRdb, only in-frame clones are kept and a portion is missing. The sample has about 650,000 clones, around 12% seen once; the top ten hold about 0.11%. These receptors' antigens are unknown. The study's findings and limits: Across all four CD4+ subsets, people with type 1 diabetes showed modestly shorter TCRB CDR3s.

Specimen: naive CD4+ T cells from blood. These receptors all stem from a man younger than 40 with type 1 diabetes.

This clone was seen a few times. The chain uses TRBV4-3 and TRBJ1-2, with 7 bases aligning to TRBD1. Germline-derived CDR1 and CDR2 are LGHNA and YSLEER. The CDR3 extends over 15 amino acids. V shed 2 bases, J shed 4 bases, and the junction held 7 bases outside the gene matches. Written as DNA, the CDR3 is TGCGCCAGCAGCCAACTGACAGGGTTCTCCTATGGCTACACCTTC. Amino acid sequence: CASSQLTGFSYGYTF.

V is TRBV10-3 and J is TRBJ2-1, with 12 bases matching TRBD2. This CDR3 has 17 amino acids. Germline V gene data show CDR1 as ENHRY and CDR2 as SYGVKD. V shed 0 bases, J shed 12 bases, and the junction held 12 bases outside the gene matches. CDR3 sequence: CAISESSSGGAELRQFF. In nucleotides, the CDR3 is TGTGCCATCAGTGAGTCTTCTAGCGGGGGGGCCGAGCTAAGGCAGTTCTTC.

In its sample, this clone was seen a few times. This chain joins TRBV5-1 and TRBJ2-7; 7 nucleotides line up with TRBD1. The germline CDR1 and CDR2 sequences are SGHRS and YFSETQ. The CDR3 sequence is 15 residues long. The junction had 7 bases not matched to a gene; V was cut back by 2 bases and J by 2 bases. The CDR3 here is CASSLDPTGAYEQYF. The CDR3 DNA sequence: TGCGCCAGCAGCTTAGACCCTACAGGGGCCTACGAGCAGTACTTC.

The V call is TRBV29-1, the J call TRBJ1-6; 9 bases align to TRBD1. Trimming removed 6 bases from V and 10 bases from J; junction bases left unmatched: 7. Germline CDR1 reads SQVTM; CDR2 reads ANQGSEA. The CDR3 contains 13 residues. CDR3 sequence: CSVGDRVGSPLHF. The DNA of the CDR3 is TGCAGCGTAGGGGACAGGGTAGGATCACCCCTCCACTTT.

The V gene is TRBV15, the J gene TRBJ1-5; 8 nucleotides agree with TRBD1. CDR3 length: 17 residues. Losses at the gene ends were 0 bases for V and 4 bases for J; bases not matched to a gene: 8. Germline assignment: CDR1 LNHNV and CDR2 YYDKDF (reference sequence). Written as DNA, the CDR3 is TGTGCCACCAGCAGAGATATAGGACAGGGCGATAATCAGCCCCAGCATTTT. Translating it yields CATSRDIGQGDNQPQHF. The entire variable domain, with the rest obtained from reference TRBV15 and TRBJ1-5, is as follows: DAMVIQNPRYQVTQFGKPVTLSCSQTLNHNVMYWYQQKSSQAPKLLFHYYDKDFNNEADTPDNFQSRRPNTSFCFLDIRSPGLGDTAMYLCATSRDIGQGDNQPQHFGDGTRLSIL.

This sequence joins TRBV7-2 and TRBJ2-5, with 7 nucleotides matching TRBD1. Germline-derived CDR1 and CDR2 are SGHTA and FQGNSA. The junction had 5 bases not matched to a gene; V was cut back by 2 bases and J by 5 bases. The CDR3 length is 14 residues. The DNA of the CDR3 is TGTGCCAGCAGCTTAAGAGGGGGCGAGGAGACCCAGTACTTC. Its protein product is CASSLRGGEETQYF.

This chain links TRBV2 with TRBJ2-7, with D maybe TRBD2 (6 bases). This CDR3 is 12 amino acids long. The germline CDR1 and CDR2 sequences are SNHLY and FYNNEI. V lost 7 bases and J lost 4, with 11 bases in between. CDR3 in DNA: TGTGCCAGCACCGAGGAGGGATACGAGCAGTACTTC. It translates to CASTEEGYEQYF. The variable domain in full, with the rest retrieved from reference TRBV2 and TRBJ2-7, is EPEVTQTPSHQVTQMGQEVILRCVPISNHLYFYWYRQILGQKVEFLVSFYNNEISEKSEIFDDQFSVERPDGSNFTLKIRSTKLEDSAMYFCASTEEGYEQYFGPGTRLTVT.